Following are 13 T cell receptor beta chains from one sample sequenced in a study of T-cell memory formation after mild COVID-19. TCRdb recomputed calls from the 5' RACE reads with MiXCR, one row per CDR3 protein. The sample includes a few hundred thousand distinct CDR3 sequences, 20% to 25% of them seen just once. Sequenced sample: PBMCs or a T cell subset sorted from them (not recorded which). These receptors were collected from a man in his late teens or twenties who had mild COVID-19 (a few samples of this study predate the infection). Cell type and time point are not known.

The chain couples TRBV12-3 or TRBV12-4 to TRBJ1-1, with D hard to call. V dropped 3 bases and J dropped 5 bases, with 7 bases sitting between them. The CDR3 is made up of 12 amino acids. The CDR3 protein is CASSFGATEAFF. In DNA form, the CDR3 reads TGTGCCAGCAGTTTCGGTGCGACTGAAGCTTTCTTT.

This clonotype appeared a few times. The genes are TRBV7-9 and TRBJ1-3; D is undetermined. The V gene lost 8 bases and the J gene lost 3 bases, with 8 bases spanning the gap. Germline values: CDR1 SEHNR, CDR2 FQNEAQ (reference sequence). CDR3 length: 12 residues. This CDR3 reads CASWGYGNTIYF. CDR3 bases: TGTGCCAGCTGGGGATATGGAAACACCATATATTTT.

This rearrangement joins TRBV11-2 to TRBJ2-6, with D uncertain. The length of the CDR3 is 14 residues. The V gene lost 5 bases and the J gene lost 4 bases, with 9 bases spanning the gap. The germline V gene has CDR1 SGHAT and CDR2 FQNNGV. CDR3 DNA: TGTGCCAGCAGCCCCCAATCCGGGGCCAACGTCCTGACTTTC. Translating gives CASSPQSGANVLTF.

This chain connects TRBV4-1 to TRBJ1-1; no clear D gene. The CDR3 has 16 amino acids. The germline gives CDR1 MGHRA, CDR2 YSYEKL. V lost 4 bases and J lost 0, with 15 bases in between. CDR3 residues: CASSPGRASLNTEAFF. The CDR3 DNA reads TGCGCCAGCAGCCCCGGACGGGCCAGTTTGAACACTGAAGCTTTCTTT.

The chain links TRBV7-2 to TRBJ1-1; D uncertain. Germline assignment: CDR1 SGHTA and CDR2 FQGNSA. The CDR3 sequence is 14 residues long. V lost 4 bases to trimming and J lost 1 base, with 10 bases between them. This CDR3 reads CASSWLSENTEAFF. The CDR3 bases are TGTGCCAGCAGCTGGCTGTCTGAGAACACTGAAGCTTTCTTT. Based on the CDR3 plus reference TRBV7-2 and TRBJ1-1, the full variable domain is GAGVSQSPSNKVTEKGKDVELRCDPISGHTALYWYRQSLGQGLEFLIYFQGNSAPDKSGLPSDRFSAERTGGSVSTLTIQRTQQEDSAVYLCASSWLSENTEAFFGQGTRLTVV.

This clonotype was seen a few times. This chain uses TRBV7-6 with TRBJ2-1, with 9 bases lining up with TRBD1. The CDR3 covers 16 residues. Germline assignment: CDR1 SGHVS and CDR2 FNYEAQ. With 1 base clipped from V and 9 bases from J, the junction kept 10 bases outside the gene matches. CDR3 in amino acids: CASSLDFATGGREQFF. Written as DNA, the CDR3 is TGTGCCAGCAGCTTAGACTTCGCGACAGGGGGACGTGAGCAGTTCTTC.

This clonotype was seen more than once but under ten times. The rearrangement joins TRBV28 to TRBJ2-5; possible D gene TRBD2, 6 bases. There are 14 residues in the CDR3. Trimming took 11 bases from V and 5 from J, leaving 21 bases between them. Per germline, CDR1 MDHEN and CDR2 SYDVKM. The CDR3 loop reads CAGAWRGVGETQYF. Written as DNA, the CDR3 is TGTGCCGGCGCTTGGCGCGGGGTTGGGGAGACCCAGTACTTC. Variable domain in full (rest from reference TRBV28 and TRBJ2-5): DVKVTQSSRYLVKRTGEKVFLECVQDMDHENMFWYRQDPGLGLRLIYFSYDVKMKEKGDIPEGYSVSREKKERFSLILESASTNQTSMYLCAGAWRGVGETQYFGPGTRLLVL.

CDR3 sequence: CASSSTSGTYEQYF. CDR3 in DNA: TGTGCCAGCAGTTCCACTAGTGGGACCTACGAGCAGTACTTC. The V and J genes are TRBV12-3 or TRBV12-4 and TRBJ2-7, with a weak D call TRBD2 (5 bases). V lost 4 bases, J lost 2 bases, and 12 bases lay in between. The CDR3 is made up of 14 amino acids.

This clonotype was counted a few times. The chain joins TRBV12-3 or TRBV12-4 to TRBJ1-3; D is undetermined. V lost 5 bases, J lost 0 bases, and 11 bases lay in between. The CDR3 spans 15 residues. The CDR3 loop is CASSPFRGSGNTIYF. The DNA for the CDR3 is TGTGCCAGCAGTCCATTCCGGGGCTCTGGAAACACCATATATTTT.

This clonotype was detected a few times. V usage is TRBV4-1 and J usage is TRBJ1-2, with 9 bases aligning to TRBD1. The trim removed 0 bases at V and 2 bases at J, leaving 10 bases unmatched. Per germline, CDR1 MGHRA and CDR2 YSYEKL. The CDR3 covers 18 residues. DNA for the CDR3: TGCGCCAGCAGCCAAGATGGTTACAGGGGGCGATTGAACTATGGCTACACCTTC. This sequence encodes CASSQDGYRGRLNYGYTF.

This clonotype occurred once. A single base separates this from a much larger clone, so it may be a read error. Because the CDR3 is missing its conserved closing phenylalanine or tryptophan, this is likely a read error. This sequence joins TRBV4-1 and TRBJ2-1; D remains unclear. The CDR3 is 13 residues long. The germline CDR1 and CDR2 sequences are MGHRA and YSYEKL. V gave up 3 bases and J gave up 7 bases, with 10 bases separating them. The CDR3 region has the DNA TGCGCCAGCAGCCACCGTACTGGTAATGAGCAGTTCTTA. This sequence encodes CASSHRTGNEQFL.

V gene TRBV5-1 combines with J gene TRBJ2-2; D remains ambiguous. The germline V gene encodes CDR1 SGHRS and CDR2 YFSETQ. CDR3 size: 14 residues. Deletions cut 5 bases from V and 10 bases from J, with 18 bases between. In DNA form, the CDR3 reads TGCGCCAGCAGTTCGCAGCCCTTACTCTTGGAGCTGTTTTTT. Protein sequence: CASSSQPLLLELFF.

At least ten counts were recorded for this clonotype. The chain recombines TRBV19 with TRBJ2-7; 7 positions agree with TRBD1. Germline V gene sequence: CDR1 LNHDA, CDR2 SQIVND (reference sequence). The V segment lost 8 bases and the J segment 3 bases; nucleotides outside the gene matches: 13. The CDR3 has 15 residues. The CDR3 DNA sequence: TGTGCCAGTGCCAATGTCGGGACAGATTACTACGAGCAGTACTTC. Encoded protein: CASANVGTDYYEQYF.